The clone carrying this T cell receptor (beta chain) was counted a single time. The target antigen is unknown. The data belong to a study of cytotoxic CD8 clonotypes in ibrutinib-treated CLL. Study-level results: Elevated clonality accompanied ibrutinib response, with a return toward baseline values at progression. Public clonotypes proved infrequent, and on treatment they shrank or remained steady. Baseline clonality exceeded age-matched healthy donors and tracked circulating CD8+ T-cell counts.

Trimming cost V 0 bases and J 7 bases, with 13 bases left between them. Germline CDR1 reads SEHNR; CDR2 reads FQNEAQ (reference sequence). The CDR3 covers 15 residues. Deep sequencing aimed at 1 in 200,000 to 1 in 1 million T cells' resolution. Data came from immunoSEQ multiplex PCR; TCRdb stores just in-frame clones and leaves some out. The sample contains hundreds of thousands of clones, roughly 74% of which appear only once. This specimen consisted of PBMCs, obtained after 24 months of ibrutinib treatment. This sequence originates from a human donor with chronic lymphocytic leukemia. This chain uses TRBV7-9 with TRBJ2-1; D may correspond to TRBD1 or TRBD2 (6 bases each). The CDR3 here is CASSLAGAGGNEQFF. The CDR3 DNA reads as TGTGCCAGCAGCTTAGCGGGGGCAGGAGGGAATGAGCAGTTCTTC.